The rows below give T cell receptor beta chains drawn from one sample of a study of blood T cell repertoires in COVID-19. The method was immunoSEQ multiplex PCR; TCRdb's version includes in-frame clones alone and lacks a portion of them. The top ten clones hold more than 8.5% of a sample with about 140,000 clones, roughly 82% of them seen once. The sequencing input was peripheral blood. All receptors come from a man in his fifties or sixties with active or convalescent COVID-19. CDR3s include the opening cysteine and the closing phenylalanine or tryptophan. The D gene is left open where the match is weak. Size values are once, few and many counts, or a class for expanded clones, and some rows have none.

CDR3: CASSLNRGEGNEQFF; DNA: TGTGCCAGCAGCTTAAACAGGGGCGAGGGCAATGAGCAGTTCTTC; V: TRBV7-2; J: TRBJ2-1; size: few; D: TRBD1; length: 15
CDR3: CASQGLTRSDTEAFF; DNA: TGTGCCAGCCAGGGGCTGACTCGGTCGGACACTGAAGCTTTCTTT; V: TRBV25-1; J: TRBJ1-1; size: .; D: .; length: 15
CDR3: CAWTRGAGRTEAFF; DNA: TGTGCCTGGACCCGCGGGGCAGGGAGGACTGAAGCTTTCTTT; V: TRBV30; J: TRBJ1-1; size: .; D: .; length: 14
CDR3: CAWMRTGYGYTF; DNA: TGTGCCTGGATGCGGACAGGCTATGGCTACACCTTC; V: TRBV30; J: TRBJ1-2; size: .; D: TRBD1; length: 12
CDR3: CASSLGGADEKLFF; DNA: TGCGCCAGCAGCTTGGGGGGCGCGGATGAAAAACTGTTTTTT; V: TRBV5-1; J: TRBJ1-4; size: .; D: .; length: 14
CDR3: CASSQLTGRAQETQYF; DNA: TGTGCCAGCAGCCAACTGACAGGAAGGGCTCAAGAGACCCAGTACTTC; V: TRBV14; J: TRBJ2-5; size: .; D: .; length: 16
CDR3: CASSYRGREDYTF; DNA: TGTGCCAGCAGTTACCGGGGCCGGGAGGACTACACCTTC; V: TRBV6-5; J: TRBJ1-2; size: .; D: .; length: 13
CDR3: CASNRVSSSGNTIYF; DNA: TGTGCCAGTAACCGCGTCTCGAGCTCTGGAAACACCATATATTTT; V: TRBV19; J: TRBJ1-3; size: .; D: .; length: 15
CDR3: CASSQRGGSTDTQYF; DNA: TGTGCCAGCAGCCAGCGGGGCGGGAGCACAGATACGCAGTATTTT; V: TRBV5-4; J: TRBJ2-3; size: .; D: TRBD2; length: 15
CDR3: CASSIRQITGSNTEAFF; DNA: TGTGCCAGTAGTATAAGGCAAATCACAGGGTCGAACACTGAAGCTTTCTTT; V: TRBV19; J: TRBJ1-1; size: .; D: .; length: 17
CDR3: CASSGGSLYGYTF; DNA: TGTGCCAGCAGTGGGGGCTCACTCTATGGCTACACCTTC; V: TRBV25-1; J: TRBJ1-2; size: .; D: .; length: 13
CDR3: CASRLHGNSGNTIYF; DNA: TGTGCCAGCAGACTACACGGCAACTCTGGAAACACCATATATTTT; V: TRBV14; J: TRBJ1-3; size: .; D: .; length: 15
CDR3: CASSHITTSGSDEQFF; DNA: TGCGCCAGCAGCCATATCACGACTAGCGGGAGCGATGAGCAGTTCTTC; V: TRBV4-3; J: TRBJ2-1; size: once; D: TRBD2; length: 16
CDR3: CASSEGTTTYEQYF; DNA: TGCGCCAGCAGTGAGGGGACAACGACCTACGAGCAGTACTTC; V: TRBV10-1; J: TRBJ2-7; size: .; D: .; length: 14
CDR3: CASSPSGGGAPYNEQFF; DNA: TGTGCCAGTAGTCCCTCGGGCGGGGGGGCGCCCTACAATGAGCAGTTCTTC; V: TRBV19; J: TRBJ2-1; size: .; D: TRBD2; length: 17
CDR3: CASNTSWGTGVYEQYF; DNA: TGTGCCAGCAATACGTCCTGGGGGACAGGGGTTTACGAGCAGTACTTC; V: TRBV21-1; J: TRBJ2-7; size: .; D: .; length: 16
CDR3: CAWSPGGLRGYTF; DNA: TGTGCCTGGAGCCCCGGGGGGCTAAGAGGCTACACCTTC; V: TRBV30; J: TRBJ1-2; size: .; D: .; length: 13
CDR3: CASSPIGTGGDEQYF; DNA: TGTGCCAGCAGCCCAATCGGGACAGGGGGTGACGAGCAGTACTTC; V: TRBV27; J: TRBJ2-7; size: .; D: TRBD1; length: 15
CDR3: CASSAIDRGGTEAFF; DNA: TGTGCCAGCAGCGCTATAGACAGGGGCGGCACTGAAGCTTTCTTT; V: TRBV9; J: TRBJ1-1; size: .; D: TRBD1; length: 15
CDR3: CAWRDGGSGNTIYF; DNA: TGTGCCTGGAGGGACGGGGGCTCTGGAAACACCATATATTTT; V: TRBV30; J: TRBJ1-3; size: .; D: .; length: 14
CDR3: CASSPGRGTYQETQYF; DNA: TGTGCCAGCTCACCGGGGCGGGGGACGTACCAAGAGACCCAGTACTTC; V: TRBV18; J: TRBJ2-5; size: .; D: TRBD2; length: 16
CDR3: CASSLDGSSGNTIYF; DNA: TGCGCCAGCAGCTTGGATGGGAGCTCTGGAAACACCATATATTTT; V: TRBV5-1; J: TRBJ1-3; size: many; D: .; length: 15
CDR3: CASSIRQGNTGANVLTF; DNA: TGTGCCAGTAGTATAAGACAGGGTAACACTGGGGCCAACGTCCTGACTTTC; V: TRBV19; J: TRBJ2-6; size: .; D: TRBD1; length: 17
CDR3: CASSENRVPEAFF; DNA: TGTGCCAGCTCGGAGAACAGGGTTCCTGAAGCTTTCTTT; V: TRBV18; J: TRBJ1-1; size: .; D: .; length: 13
CDR3: CSASTGANSGNTIYF; DNA: TGCAGCGCCTCGACAGGGGCGAACTCTGGAAACACCATATATTTT; V: TRBV29-1; J: TRBJ1-3; size: .; D: TRBD1; length: 15
CDR3: CASSLLPQGDEQYF; DNA: TGCGCCAGCAGCTTGTTGCCACAGGGGGACGAGCAGTACTTC; V: TRBV5-1; J: TRBJ2-7; size: .; D: TRBD1; length: 14
CDR3: CASGRSGTGGYEQYF; DNA: TGTGCCAGCGGCCGGTCCGGGACAGGGGGCTACGAGCAGTACTTC; V: TRBV27; J: TRBJ2-7; size: .; D: TRBD1; length: 15
CDR3: CASSMRGGTYGYTF; DNA: TGTGCCAGCAGTATGAGGGGGGGAACCTATGGCTACACCTTC; V: TRBV6-5; J: TRBJ1-2; size: .; D: .; length: 14
CDR3: CASSQAAVNTEAFF; DNA: TGCGCCAGCAGCCAAGCTGCAGTAAACACTGAAGCTTTCTTT; V: TRBV4-3; J: TRBJ1-1; size: .; D: .; length: 14
CDR3: CASSPPGGIYNEQFF; DNA: TGTGCCAGCTCACCACCGGGAGGGATCTACAATGAGCAGTTCTTC; V: TRBV18; J: TRBJ2-1; size: .; D: TRBD2; length: 15
CDR3: CATRGQGATGELFF; DNA: TGTGCCACCAGGGGACAGGGGGCGACCGGGGAGCTGTTTTTT; V: TRBV24-1; J: TRBJ2-2; size: .; D: TRBD1; length: 14
CDR3: CASSPMQGQSSGKFF; DNA: TGCGCCAGCAGCCCTATGCAGGGGCAGTCTAGCGGGAAGTTCTTC; V: TRBV4-3; J: TRBJ2-1; size: .; D: TRBD2; length: 15
CDR3: CAWSAGSGNTYEQYF; DNA: TGTGCCTGGAGTGCAGGTAGCGGGAATACCTACGAGCAGTACTTC; V: TRBV30; J: TRBJ2-7; size: .; D: TRBD2; length: 15
CDR3: CASSPFNTEAFF; DNA: TGTGCCAGCAGCCCGTTCAACACTGAAGCTTTCTTT; V: TRBV5-6; J: TRBJ1-1; size: .; D: .; length: 12
CDR3: CSARPVIEAFF; DNA: TGCAGTGCTAGACCAGTTATCGAAGCTTTCTTT; V: TRBV20-1; J: TRBJ1-1; size: .; D: .; length: 11
CDR3: CATSSHLPNQPQHF; DNA: TGTGCCACCAGCAGCCATCTACCCAATCAGCCCCAGCATTTT; V: TRBV15; J: TRBJ1-5; size: .; D: .; length: 14